The clone carrying this TCR beta chain was detected a few times. The data stem from a study of blood T cell repertoires in COVID-19. TCRdb's copy holds only in-frame clones and misses some; the assay was immunoSEQ multiplex PCR. The data show about 55,000 clones, roughly 90% seen once. Germline V gene data show CDR1 as SGDLS and CDR2 as YYNGEE. CDR3 length: 14 amino acids. V was clipped by 4 bases and J by 5 bases; unmatched bases: 8. The material sequenced was peripheral blood. This TCR was sampled from a man aged 55 to 69 with active COVID-19. The V and J genes are TRBV9 and TRBJ2-7; 8 positions match TRBD2. The CDR3 loop reads CASSQSGSIDEQYF. DNA for the CDR3: TGTGCCAGCAGCCAAAGCGGGAGTATCGACGAGCAGTACTTC.